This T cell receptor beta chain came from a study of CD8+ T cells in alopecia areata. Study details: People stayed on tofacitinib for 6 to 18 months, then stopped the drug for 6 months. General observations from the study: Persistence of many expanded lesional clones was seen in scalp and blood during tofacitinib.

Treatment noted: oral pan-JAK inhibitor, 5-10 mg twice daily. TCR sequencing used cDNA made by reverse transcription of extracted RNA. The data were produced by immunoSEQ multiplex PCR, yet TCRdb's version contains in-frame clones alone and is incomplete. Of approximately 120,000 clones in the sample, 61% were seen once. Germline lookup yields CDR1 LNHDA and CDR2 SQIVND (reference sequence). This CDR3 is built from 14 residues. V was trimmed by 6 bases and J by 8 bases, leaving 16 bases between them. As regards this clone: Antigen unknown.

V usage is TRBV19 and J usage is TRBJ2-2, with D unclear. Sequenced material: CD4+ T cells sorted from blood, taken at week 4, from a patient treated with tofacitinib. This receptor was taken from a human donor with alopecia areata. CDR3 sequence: CASRTGLGKGELFF. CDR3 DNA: TGTGCCAGTAGAACGGGCTTGGGGAAAGGGGAGCTGTTTTTT.